The present TCR beta chain was sequenced within a study of shared clonotypes between healthy human individuals. Study results and limitations: Sequencing depth was expected to influence donor clonotype sharing. A generally larger estimated richness was seen in naive subsets than in memory subsets.

The CDR3 contains 13 residues. V gave up 0 bases and J gave up 4 bases, with 8 bases separating them. The germline gives CDR1 SGDLS, CDR2 YYNGEE. In the case of this clone: The antigen is unknown.

Profiled with immunoSEQ multiplex PCR; TCRdb holds only in-frame clones, not every one. The repertoire has millions of clones, roughly 92% of them found once; the top ten carry more than 0.12%. Sequencing was done on a sample of naive CD4+ T cells sorted from blood. Documented subset: CD45RA+ positively selected. The origin of this receptor is a man between 18 and 29 years old in good health. V and J are TRBV9 and TRBJ2-7; no clear D. CDR3 in DNA: TGTGCCAGCAGCGTAGGGGAAGTTTACGAGCAGTACTTC. Translation gives CASSVGEVYEQYF.